The rows below give T cell receptor beta chains drawn from one sample of a study of CD8 T cells in ankylosing spondylitis. TCRdb re-called the 5' RACE reads with MiXCR, one entry per CDR3 protein. Of approximately 140,000 distinct CDR3 sequences listed, under 45% are singletons. Sample: synovial fluid, either unsorted or a sorted T cell fraction (not recorded which). Source of these receptors: a male donor with ankylosing spondylitis. The CDR3 runs from the conserved cysteine through the conserved F or W. D genes are given only for firm matches. Expanded clones get a size class; other rows say once, few or many, or leave the size out.

CDR3nt,CDR3aa,j_gene,abundance,d_gene,v_gene
TGTGCCAGCAGCAAACAGGCCCCGGGGTCACCCCTCCACTTT,CASSKQAPGSPLHF,TRBJ1-6,-,-,TRBV7-4
TGTGCCAGCAGTTTGCCCCGGACTAGCGGGAGGATGAGTTACAATGAGCAGTTCTTC,CASSLPRTSGRMSYNEQFF,TRBJ2-1,once,TRBD2,TRBV28
TGTGCCAGCAGTGAATGGGGGGGAGCTATCACAGATACGCAGTATTTT,CASSEWGGAITDTQYF,TRBJ2-3,-,TRBD2,TRBV25-1
TGTGCCAGTAGTTTGGGGGATGAAAAACTGTTTTTT,CASSLGDEKLFF,TRBJ1-4,few,-,TRBV19
TGTGCCAGCAGCCGTAGGACCGGGACAACCTACGAGCAGTACTTC,CASSRRTGTTYEQYF,TRBJ2-7,-,-,TRBV7-9
TGTGCCAGCAGCCCTTGGTGGCTGGGCTACGAGCAGTACTTC,CASSPWWLGYEQYF,TRBJ2-7,once,-,TRBV14
TGCGCCAGCAGCCAAGGGCGAAGCTCCTACAATGAGCAGTTCTTC,CASSQGRSSYNEQFF,TRBJ2-1,-,-,TRBV4-3
TGCAGTGCTAGAACCGGGACCGCGGAGATTTACGAGCAGTACTTC,CSARTGTAEIYEQYF,TRBJ2-7,few,-,TRBV20-1
TGTGCCAGCAGCTTAGTAGGGGGCAGCGTCTACGAGCAGTACTTC,CASSLVGGSVYEQYF,TRBJ2-7,-,TRBD1,TRBV7-2
TGCAGTGCTAGGGGGTGGGGGGACAAATACGAGCAGTACTTC,CSARGWGDKYEQYF,TRBJ2-7,few,-,TRBV20-1
TGTGCCAGCAGTTTAGCCCGGGGGAGGGACTACGAGCAGTACTTC,CASSLARGRDYEQYF,TRBJ2-7,few,TRBD2,TRBV7-6
TGCAGTGCTAGAGAGTCTAGCGGGATTTACGAGCAGTACTTC,CSARESSGIYEQYF,TRBJ2-7,-,TRBD2,TRBV20-1
TGTGCCAGCAGTGGGAGGACCCAGTACTTC,CASSGRTQYF,TRBJ2-5,-,-,TRBV11-3
TGTGCCAGCAGCCAATGGACTAACCCGTTTCTTTCCAATCAGCCCCAGCATTTT,CASSQWTNPFLSNQPQHF,TRBJ1-5,-,-,TRBV4-2
TGTGCCAGCAGTTTACTAGCGGGGGATGAGCAGTTCTTC,CASSLLAGDEQFF,TRBJ2-1,-,TRBD2,TRBV6-5
TGTGCCAGCAGCCAAGTGAAGGACACCCCCTACGAGCAGTACTTC,CASSQVKDTPYEQYF,TRBJ2-7,-,-,TRBV4-2
TGTGCCAGCAGCTGGACTAGCGGGAGCCTCCCAATAAGCGAGCAGTACTTC,CASSWTSGSLPISEQYF,TRBJ2-7,few,TRBD2,TRBV5-4
TGTGCCAGCAGTCGGAGGCGGGAGGGGGATAGCTCCTACGAGCAGTACTTC,CASSRRREGDSSYEQYF,TRBJ2-7,-,TRBD2,TRBV6-1
TGTGCCAGCAGTTTCGTACGCCCGTCCTGGGGGAGGCCGGGGTCGAGGACAGATACGCAGTATTTT,CASSFVRPSWGRPGSRTDTQYF,TRBJ2-3,-,-,TRBV12-3/TRBV12-4
TGTGCCAGCGTTCAAGCGAACCAAGAGACCCAGTACTTC,CASVQANQETQYF,TRBJ2-5,-,-,TRBV7-4
TGTGCCAGTAGTATTGAGACAGGGGTCTGGGACAGGCCCCTCGGCATCCCAAACACTGAAGCTTTCTTT,CASSIETGVWDRPLGIPNTEAFF,TRBJ1-1,-,TRBD1,TRBV19
TGTGCCAGCAGTGAGGACCCGGGGTATGGCTACACCTTC,CASSEDPGYGYTF,TRBJ1-2,-,-,TRBV2
TGTGCCAGCAGCCCTAGACCCGGGTCTGGGGCCGGGGAGCTGTTTTTT,CASSPRPGSGAGELFF,TRBJ2-2,few,-,TRBV6-1
TGTGCCAGCAGTCTCTGGCCGTGGGGGTCCTACGAGCAGTACTTC,CASSLWPWGSYEQYF,TRBJ2-7,once,-,TRBV28
TGTGCCATCAGTGGGGCTCTGGGCGGCTATGGCTACACCTTC,CAISGALGGYGYTF,TRBJ1-2,few,-,TRBV10-3
TGTGCCTGGAGTCACCGGGGTGAGCAGTTCTTC,CAWSHRGEQFF,TRBJ2-1,-,-,TRBV30
TGTGCCAGCAGTGCATCCAGGGGGCGGGATGAAAAACTGTTTTTT,CASSASRGRDEKLFF,TRBJ1-4,-,TRBD1,TRBV27
TGTGCCAGCAGCTTGGTCAAAAACATTCAGTACTTC,CASSLVKNIQYF,TRBJ2-4,-,-,TRBV5-6
TGTGCCAGCAGCTTAAGCTCACAAAGTCTGAACACTGAAGCTTTCTTT,CASSLSSQSLNTEAFF,TRBJ1-1,-,-,TRBV11-2
TGCAGCGTTGAATGGGCGGACCGATTTGGCTACAATGAGCAGTTCTTC,CSVEWADRFGYNEQFF,TRBJ2-1,few,-,TRBV29-1
TGTGCCAGCAGCTTAGTGGGACTACCTAACACCGGGGAGCTGTTTTTT,CASSLVGLPNTGELFF,TRBJ2-2,-,TRBD2,TRBV11-3
TGCGCCAGCAGCTTGAGGCCGCCGAGCCAAGAGACCCAGTACTTC,CASSLRPPSQETQYF,TRBJ2-5,-,-,TRBV5-1
TGCAGTAACGGGGACAACTCCTACGAGCAGTACTTC,CSNGDNSYEQYF,TRBJ2-7,few,-,TRBV20-1
TGTGCCAGCAGATTAGCGGGAATCTCCTACGAGCAGTACTTC,CASRLAGISYEQYF,TRBJ2-7,-,TRBD2,TRBV6-5
TGTGCCAGCACCCCTGTGGGGGCCGCAGATACGCAGTATTTT,CASTPVGAADTQYF,TRBJ2-3,-,-,TRBV6-1
TGTGCCAGCAGTTTGTGGGGCCACAATGAGCAGTTCTTC,CASSLWGHNEQFF,TRBJ2-1,-,-,TRBV12-3/TRBV12-4